This entry lists 29 T cell receptor beta chains sequenced from one sample in a study of cytomegalovirus exposure and HLA in healthy donors. PCR involved 60 Vbeta and 13 Jbeta primers. Only in-frame clones appear in the TCRdb table, and some are missing; sequencing was by immunoSEQ multiplex PCR. In the table there are 150,000 to 200,000 clones, roughly 84% of which are singletons. The sample was PBMCs. The receptors were gathered from a boy aged 5-17 years in good health and CMV-seronegative.

This chain links TRBV27 with TRBJ2-7, with 10 bases matching TRBD2. The CDR3 consists of 15 residues. V was clipped by 6 bases and J by 5 bases; unmatched bases: 10. From germline, CDR1 is MNHEY and CDR2 SMNVEV (reference sequence). The CDR3 DNA reads TGTGCCAGCAGCCCCACGGGACTAGCGACCCACGAGCAGTACTTC. It specifies CASSPTGLATHEQYF.

The rearrangement uses TRBV5-6 and TRBJ1-5; 8 bases match TRBD1. Looked up from germline, CDR1 is SGHDT and CDR2 is YYEEEE. This CDR3 is 13 amino acids long. Trimming took 3 bases from V and 4 from J; bases not matched to a gene: 0. CDR3 in DNA: TGTGCCAGCAGCTGGGACAGGAATCAGCCCCAGCATTTT. Translated: CASSWDRNQPQHF.

This clone was observed a few times. The chain employs TRBV28 and TRBJ2-7; 8 bases agree with TRBD1. The germline V gene has CDR1 MDHEN and CDR2 SYDVKM. The CDR3 is 13 amino acids. The V segment lost 6 bases and the J segment 9 bases; nucleotides outside the gene matches: 10. CDR3 sequence (DNA): TGTGCCAGCAGGAACCCTACAGGGGGAACGCAGTACTTC. The encoded protein is CASRNPTGGTQYF.

This chain links TRBV2 with TRBJ1-2; D possibly corresponds to TRBD1 (6 bases). The length of the CDR3 is 15 residues. CDR1 SNHLY and CDR2 FYNNEI come from the germline V gene. The V gene lost 4 bases and the J gene lost 7 bases, with 19 bases spanning the gap. Written as DNA, the CDR3 is TGTGCCAGCAGTGCGACCTCCGGGACACTTAGTGGCTACACCTTC. As protein: CASSATSGTLSGYTF.

This clone was seen a single time. The junction does not match germline at one end; this may be a read error. V is TRBV2 and J is TRBJ1-2, with a tentative D call TRBD1 (6 bases). Looked up from germline, CDR1 is SNHLY and CDR2 is FYNNEI. The CDR3 is 11 amino acids. CDR3 nucleotide sequence: TGCTCAGGGGATGCTAACTATGGCTACACCTTC. Translation: CSGDANYGYTF.

Turning to this clone: Germline is not matched at one junction end, which may reflect a read error. V usage is TRBV6-1 and J usage is TRBJ2-5, with a tentative D call TRBD1 (5 bases). The CDR3 has 14 amino acids. Germline V lookup: CDR1 MNHNS, CDR2 SASEGT. CDR3: CASRPQAHQGTQYF. The CDR3 coding sequence is TGTGCCAGCAGGCCACAGGCCCACCAAGGGACCCAGTACTTC.

The sample holds one count of this clone. The genes are TRBV7-2 and TRBJ2-5; D possibly corresponds to TRBD2 (6 bases). CDR1 and CDR2 from the germline V gene are SGHTA and FQGNSA. Trimming stripped 5 bases from V and 1 base from J, with 14 bases between. This CDR3 contains 15 residues. In DNA form, the CDR3 reads TGTGCCAGCAGCCCTTCCCCCGGGGGCCAAGAGACCCAGTACTTC. Protein sequence: CASSPSPGGQETQYF. Together with reference TRBV7-2 and TRBJ2-5, the CDR3 gives the full variable domain: GAGVSQSPSNKVTEKGKDVELRCDPISGHTALYWYRQSLGQGLEFLIYFQGNSAPDKSGLPSDRFSAERTGGSVSTLTIQRTQQEDSAVYLCASSPSPGGQETQYFGPGTRLLVL.

The rearrangement joins TRBV10-3 to TRBJ2-1, with D perhaps TRBD2 (6 bases). V lost 8 bases to trimming and J lost 10 bases, with 12 bases between them. This CDR3 region has 11 residues. Germline V gene sequence: CDR1 ENHRY, CDR2 SYGVKD. CDR3: CAIGDLAEQFF. The CDR3 region has the DNA TGTGCCATCGGCGACCTAGCGGAGCAGTTCTTC.

This clone showed up just a few times. J is TRBJ2-1 and V is TRBV2; 14 nucleotides match TRBD2. The germline CDR1 and CDR2 sequences are SNHLY and FYNNEI. V lost 5 bases, J lost 9 bases, and 3 bases stayed unmatched. The CDR3 runs to 14 residues. Here the CDR3 reads CASSRLAGGSEQFF. In DNA, the CDR3 is TGTGCCAGCAGTAGACTAGCGGGAGGGAGTGAGCAGTTCTTC.

The V call is TRBV6-1, the J call TRBJ1-1; D might be TRBD1 (5 bases). In germline, CDR1 is MNHNS, CDR2 SASEGT. V lost 8 bases to trimming and J lost 5 bases, with 15 bases between them. The CDR3 has 13 residues. CDR3 sequence: CASPGGVWTEAFF. CDR3 bases: TGTGCCAGCCCGGGGGGGGTGTGGACTGAAGCTTTCTTT.

The chain recombines TRBV9 with TRBJ2-7, with TRBD2 matching over 11 bases. The germline V gene encodes CDR1 SGDLS and CDR2 YYNGEE. The J segment lost 10 bases and the V segment lost 0 bases, leaving 6 bases of the junction unmatched. This CDR3 has 14 residues. CDR3 sequence reads: CASSVGVSGRDQYF. CDR3 bases: TGTGCCAGCAGCGTAGGAGTTAGCGGGAGGGACCAGTACTTC.

The CDR3 reads CASSLGGSGETQYF. CDR3 nucleotides: TGTGCCAGCAGTTTGGGTGGGAGTGGGGAGACCCAGTACTTC. The V and J genes are TRBV28 and TRBJ2-5; maybe TRBD2 (5 bases). The CDR3 spans 14 residues. Germline lookup yields CDR1 MDHEN and CDR2 SYDVKM. The V end was cut by 3 bases, the J end by 5 bases, with 13 bases between. The whole variable domain, filled in from reference TRBV28 and TRBJ2-5, reads DVKVTQSSRYLVKRTGEKVFLECVQDMDHENMFWYRQDPGLGLRLIYFSYDVKMKEKGDIPEGYSVSREKKERFSLILESASTNQTSMYLCASSLGGSGETQYFGPGTRLLVL.

As for this clone: At one boundary the junction diverges from the germline segment, which might be a read error. J is TRBJ2-1 and V is TRBV7-7; the match to TRBD1 covers 12 bases. The CDR3 totals 15 residues. CDR1 and CDR2 (germline): SSHAT, FNYEAQ (reference sequence). CDR3 protein: CASSLGQGAGNEQFF. CDR3 bases: TGTGCTAGCAGTCTGGGACAGGGGGCGGGCAATGAGCAGTTCTTC.

This clone was seen only once. The chain employs TRBV7-9 and TRBJ1-2; D may be TRBD1 (5 bases). V was pared by 0 bases and J by 4 bases, with 12 bases between. This CDR3 has 15 residues. Germline CDR1 SEHNR, CDR2 FQNEAQ (reference sequence). The CDR3 reads CASSLASGGSYGYTF. The CDR3 bases are TGTGCCAGCAGCTTAGCGAGCGGGGGATCCTATGGCTACACCTTC.

This clone has only one observation. The CDR3 nucleotides are TGTGCCAGCAGTCAGGGGTGGGAGCAGTACTTC. Its protein is CASSQGWEQYF. V gene TRBV2 combines with J gene TRBJ2-7; the D gene is possibly TRBD1 (6 bases). The germline gives CDR1 SNHLY, CDR2 FYNNEI. The CDR3 loop spans 11 amino acids. V was shortened by 5 bases and J by 7 bases, with 9 bases between the two germline ends.

The chain combines TRBV2 with TRBJ1-2; 11 bases match TRBD1. Germline CDR1 SNHLY, CDR2 FYNNEI. With V trimmed by 6 bases and J by 6 bases, 9 bases remained unmatched. CDR3 size: 15 residues. The DNA of the CDR3 is TGTGCCAGCAGGAAAAGGACAGGGGGCGCGGATGGCTACACCTTC. It translates to CASRKRTGGADGYTF.

V usage is TRBV5-1 and J usage is TRBJ1-4; unclear D gene. This CDR3 region has 13 residues. Germline-derived CDR1 and CDR2 are SGHRS and YFSETQ. Trimming shortened V by 6 bases and J by 4 bases, and 10 bases separated the two germline ends. The CDR3 DNA reads as TGCGCCAGCACTCGGAGCCTTAATGAAAAACTGTTTTTT. Its translation: CASTRSLNEKLFF.

CDR3 loop: CASSKSGDSSYEQYF. In DNA, the CDR3 is TGTGCCAGCAGCAAATCAGGGGACAGCTCCTACGAGCAGTACTTC. The chain joins TRBV21-1 to TRBJ2-7; no DNA check was done on the table's D call, TRBD1. TRBV21-1 is a pseudogene segment. CDR3 length: 15 residues.

This chain connects TRBV28 to TRBJ2-7; 8 nucleotides agree with TRBD2. The V gene end was trimmed by 6 bases and the J gene end by 2 bases; junction bases not matched to a gene: 9. CDR1 is MDHEN and CDR2 is SYDVKM in the germline V gene. CDR3 length: 15 residues. CDR3 amino acids: CASRQSSGSAYEQYF. DNA for the CDR3: TGTGCCAGCAGGCAAAGCAGCGGGAGCGCCTACGAGCAGTACTTC.

This chain connects TRBV6-1 to TRBJ1-1, with D unresolved. The germline V gene encodes CDR1 MNHNS and CDR2 SASEGT. V gave up 1 base and J gave up 0 bases, with 6 bases separating them. CDR3 size: 14 residues. The CDR3 here is CASSEGAVNTEAFF. The CDR3 DNA follows: TGTGCCAGCAGTGAAGGGGCAGTGAACACTGAAGCTTTCTTT.

The CDR3 here is CASSPKTGGELFF. CDR3 nucleotide sequence: TGTGCCAGCTCACCTAAGACGGGCGGGGAGCTGTTTTTT. The chain joins TRBV18 to TRBJ2-2; D gene uncertain. This CDR3 is 13 amino acids long. Germline V gives CDR1 KGHSH, CDR2 LQKENI. V shed 3 bases and J shed 7 bases, with 9 bases lying between them.

In its sample, this clone was seen a few times. The J gene is TRBJ1-1, the V gene TRBV6-5; TRBD1 aligns across 7 bases. Germline lookup yields CDR1 MNHEY and CDR2 SVGAGI. The CDR3 loop spans 15 amino acids. V was pared by 2 bases and J by 0 bases, with 3 bases of the junction left unmatched. In DNA form, the CDR3 reads TGTGCCAGCAGTTACCTCAGGGGGTTGAACACTGAAGCTTTCTTT. This sequence encodes CASSYLRGLNTEAFF.

The chain employs TRBV4-1 and TRBJ2-3, with D tentatively TRBD1 (8 bases). CDR1 and CDR2 (germline): MGHRA, YSYEKL. The CDR3 is 16 residues long. V lost 2 bases, J lost 4 bases, and 16 bases lay in between. CDR3 sequence (DNA): TGCGCCAGCAGCCAACATGAACAGGGGGGGGCAGATACGCAGTATTTT. Its protein product is CASSQHEQGGADTQYF.

V usage is TRBV9 and J usage is TRBJ2-2; 9 bases match TRBD2. V lost 1 base to trimming and J lost 2 bases; unmatched junction nucleotides: 3. Per the germline V gene, CDR1 is SGDLS and CDR2 is YYNGEE. This CDR3 is built from 16 residues. CDR3: CASSVLAGENTGELFF. The CDR3 DNA follows: TGTGCCAGCAGCGTATTAGCGGGGGAAAACACCGGGGAGCTGTTTTTT.

The rearrangement joins TRBV27 to TRBJ2-3, with D maybe TRBD1 (5 bases). Trimming cost V 4 bases and J 0 bases, with 11 bases left between them. Germline V gene data show CDR1 as MNHEY and CDR2 as SMNVEV (reference sequence). CDR3 size: 15 residues. For the CDR3, the DNA is TGTGCCAGCAGTTCGACAGCTACTAGCACAGATACGCAGTATTTT. Amino acid sequence: CASSSTATSTDTQYF.

This chain links TRBV7-2 with TRBJ2-7; 7 positions agree with TRBD2. V gave up 1 base and J gave up 2 bases; unmatched junction bases: 8. This CDR3 is 16 amino acids long. Germline V gene data show CDR1 as SGHTA and CDR2 as FQGNSA. The CDR3 is CASSLGAGRGAYEQYF. The CDR3 bases are TGTGCCAGCAGCTTAGGAGCCGGACGGGGGGCCTACGAGCAGTACTTC.

V is TRBV2 and J is TRBJ1-1, with D perhaps matching TRBD1 (5 bases). Germline assignment: CDR1 SNHLY and CDR2 FYNNEI. The CDR3 loop spans 13 amino acids. V was shortened by 1 base and J by 6 bases, with 9 bases between the two germline ends. The CDR3 protein is CASSEGTFSEAFF. CDR3 DNA: TGTGCCAGCAGTGAAGGGACATTCTCTGAAGCTTTCTTT.

The chain joins TRBV2 to TRBJ1-2; the D gene is possibly TRBD1 (6 bases). With 0 bases removed from V and 6 bases from J, the gap between germline ends came to 14 bases. This CDR3 has 15 amino acids. Germline-derived CDR1 and CDR2 are SNHLY and FYNNEI. CDR3 loop: CASSEALVTGNGYTF. CDR3 nucleotides: TGTGCCAGCAGTGAAGCGCTAGTAACAGGGAATGGCTACACCTTC.

V usage is TRBV7-9 and J usage is TRBJ1-6; the match to TRBD1 covers 9 bases. Germline CDR1 is SEHNR and CDR2 is FQNEAQ (reference sequence). This CDR3 is built from 15 residues. V trimming: 6 bases; J trimming: 7 bases; junction bases outside the gene matches: 7. The CDR3 DNA reads TGTGCCAGCAGGGACCACAGGGGGCGGAATTCACCCCTCCACTTT. The encoded protein is CASRDHRGRNSPLHF. Looking up the rest from reference TRBV7-9 and TRBJ1-6 gives the full variable domain: DTGVSQNPRHKITKRGQNVTFRCDPISEHNRLYWYRQTLGQGPEFLTYFQNEAQLEKSRLLSDRFSAERPKGSFSTLEIQRTEQGDSAMYLCASRDHRGRNSPLHFGNGTRLTVT.